Listed below are T cell receptor beta chains from one sample, sequenced in a study of Graves' ophthalmopathy and Graves' hyperthyroidism. Using its own MiXCR run on the multiplex PCR reads, TCRdb lists one record per CDR3 protein. The sample has roughly 1.1 million distinct CDR3 sequences; roughly two fifths are singletons. Sequencing was done on a sample of peripheral blood or thyroid tissue (not recorded which). These receptor sequences come from an adult man with Graves' hyperthyroidism. The CDR3 runs from the conserved cysteine through the conserved F or W. D genes are given only for firm matches. A clone size is listed for some rows: how often the clone was seen (once, few, many), or a class if it is expanded.

size,V,J,D,DNA,CDR3
many,TRBV11-2,TRBJ1-4,.,TGTGCCAGCAGCTTGAACGACGAAAAACTGTTTTTT,CASSLNDEKLFF
many,TRBV7-2,TRBJ2-7,.,TGTGCCAGCAGCTCGACACGCGACTGGGCCTACGAGCAGTACTTC,CASSSTRDWAYEQYF
many,TRBV14,TRBJ2-7,.,TGTGCCAGCAGCCAAGTTCACGAGCAGTACTTC,CASSQVHEQYF
many,TRBV15,TRBJ1-2,.,TGTGCCACCAGCAGAGATTTCGGCGGACGGAGCTATGGCTACACCTTC,CATSRDFGGRSYGYTF
many,TRBV20-1,TRBJ1-1,TRBD1,TGCAGTGCTAGAACCGACAGGGGGCTTACTGAAGCTTTCTTT,CSARTDRGLTEAFF
.,TRBV30,TRBJ1-2,.,TGTGCCTGGAGACACACAGGCTATGGCTACACCTTC,CAWRHTGYGYTF
once,TRBV10-2,TRBJ2-7,TRBD2,TGCGCCAGCAGAGACCCTGGACTAGCGGGAGCCTACGAGCAGTACTTC,CASRDPGLAGAYEQYF
.,TRBV7-9,TRBJ2-2,.,TGTGCCAGCAGCCCCCTAGCGCGGTCCGGGGAGCTGTTTTTT,CASSPLARSGELFF
many,TRBV7-3,TRBJ2-2,TRBD2,TGTGCCAGCAGCTTAGTAGCGGGAGGCGACACCGGGGAGCTGTTTTTT,CASSLVAGGDTGELFF
.,TRBV20-1,TRBJ2-7,.,TGCAGTGCTAGAAGGCTCCGGGGCCCTCGTTACGAGCAGTACTTC,CSARRLRGPRYEQYF
.,TRBV10-3,TRBJ1-2,.,TGTGCCAACAGGGAGGGTGGCTACACCTTC,CANREGGYTF
once,TRBV10-2,TRBJ2-7,.,TGCGCCAGCAGTGAACCCCCGGACGGAAAGTACGAGCAGTACTTC,CASSEPPDGKYEQYF
.,TRBV7-2,TRBJ1-2,.,TGTGCCAGCAGTTTAGGGTGGGGTGGAGGCCACACCTTC,CASSLGWGGGHTF
once,TRBV7-9,TRBJ2-5,TRBD1,TGTGCCAGCAGCTGGGACAGCTCACCACAAGAGACCCAGTACTTC,CASSWDSSPQETQYF
many,TRBV6-5,TRBJ2-7,.,TGTGCCAGCTCCCCCGCACGCGGAGACTACGAGCAGTACTTC,CASSPARGDYEQYF
many,TRBV10-2,TRBJ1-5,.,TGCGCCAGCAATCAGGGACGGACGTATCAGCCCCAGCATTTT,CASNQGRTYQPQHF
few,TRBV30,TRBJ1-1,.,TGTGCCTGGAACGAAGCTTTCTTT,CAWNEAFF
.,TRBV29-1,TRBJ2-7,.,TGCAGCGTTGGGGGACTTTCCTTCGAGCAGTACTTC,CSVGGLSFEQYF
few,TRBV10-3,TRBJ2-7,TRBD2,TGTGCCAGTGAAGGTAGCGGGAGCTACGAGCAGTACTTC,CASEGSGSYEQYF
.,TRBV29-1,TRBJ1-2,.,TGCAGCTTAGCGAGGAGGGGCTACACCTTC,CSLARRGYTF
.,TRBV7-2,TRBJ1-6,.,TGTGCCAGCAGCTCGTACTGGGCCGATTCACCCCTCCACTTT,CASSSYWADSPLHF
.,TRBV7-2,TRBJ2-7,TRBD1,TGTGCCAGCAGCCTCCTGACAGGGACCTACGAGCAGTACTTC,CASSLLTGTYEQYF
.,TRBV25-1,TRBJ2-7,.,TGTGCCAGCACCTACTTGGACGGGACCTACGAGCAGTACTTC,CASTYLDGTYEQYF
.,TRBV28,TRBJ2-5,.,TGTGCCAGCAGTCTCGACCAAGTCTACCCCCGGACCCAGTACTTC,CASSLDQVYPRTQYF
many,TRBV7-9,TRBJ2-7,.,TGTGCCAGCAGGCAACGGGACGAGCAGTACTTC,CASRQRDEQYF
many,TRBV7-9,TRBJ1-2,TRBD1,TGTGCCAGCAGCATCATAAACGGTTTAGACAGGGGGTATGGCTACACCTTC,CASSIINGLDRGYGYTF
many,TRBV5-1,TRBJ1-1,.,TGCGCCAGCAGCTCACCTAACTCGGCCGAAGCTTTCTTT,CASSSPNSAEAFF
few,TRBV7-2,TRBJ1-2,TRBD1,TGTGCCAGCAGCTTTACCGGGACAGGCCCCTATGGCTACACCTTC,CASSFTGTGPYGYTF
.,TRBV12-3/TRBV12-4,TRBJ1-5,.,TGTGCCAGCAGTAACCGGGACAATCAGCCCCAGCATTTT,CASSNRDNQPQHF
many,TRBV5-1,TRBJ1-5,.,TGCGCCAGCAGACGGCCCCAGCATTTT,CASRRPQHF
.,TRBV28,TRBJ2-7,.,TGTGCCAGCACCTCTCCGGGAGTTGCCTACGAGCAGTACTTC,CASTSPGVAYEQYF
many,TRBV10-1,TRBJ2-2,.,TGCGCCAGCAGTGAATTAGTATCGGGAACAGGGATCGTCACCGGGGAGCTGTTTTTT,CASSELVSGTGIVTGELFF
.,TRBV20-1,TRBJ2-3,.,TGCAGTGCTAGGAAGTCAGCAGATACGCAGTATTTT,CSARKSADTQYF
many,TRBV20-1,TRBJ1-6,.,TGCAGTGCTAGAGAGGCGACACTCTATAATTCACCCCTCCACTTT,CSAREATLYNSPLHF
.,TRBV7-2,TRBJ1-1,.,TGTGCCAGCAGCTTCGGTGTATCTGATAGCACTGAAGCTTTCTTT,CASSFGVSDSTEAFF
many,TRBV10-3,TRBJ1-1,TRBD1,TGTGCCATCAGTGAGTCAAGGGGGCGCGGGGTGCCCACTGAAGCTTTCTTT,CAISESRGRGVPTEAFF
many,TRBV11-2,TRBJ2-5,.,TGTGCCAGCAGCTTAGTTGGGGGGCGGGAGACCCAGTACTTC,CASSLVGGRETQYF
.,TRBV5-7,TRBJ1-4,.,TGTGCCAGCAGCTTGGTTCATTTCTTGTATGAAAAACTGTTTTTT,CASSLVHFLYEKLFF
.,TRBV6-5,TRBJ1-1,.,TGTGCCAGCAGTTGGAAGGGCAGTTTCACTGAAGCTTTCTTT,CASSWKGSFTEAFF
.,TRBV2,TRBJ2-5,.,TGTGCCAGCAGTTACTTGGGGGCATGGACTGAGACCCAGTACTTC,CASSYLGAWTETQYF
.,TRBV7-9,TRBJ2-5,TRBD2,TGTGCCAGCGTCCGGACTAGCGGGGGGCAAGAGACCCAGTACTTC,CASVRTSGGQETQYF
.,TRBV30,TRBJ2-7,.,TGTGCCTGGAGTGTGGACGAGCAGTACTTC,CAWSVDEQYF
many,TRBV7-9,TRBJ1-1,TRBD1,TGTGCCAGCAGCTTACCGGCGAACAGGGGCGCTTTCTTT,CASSLPANRGAFF
.,TRBV12-3/TRBV12-4,TRBJ1-1,.,TGTGCCAGTGCTACCTCTACCACTGAAGCTTTCTTT,CASATSTTEAFF
.,TRBV7-2,TRBJ2-5,TRBD1,TGTGCCAGCAGCTACGAACAGGGGAAGGAGGAGACCCAGTACTTC,CASSYEQGKEETQYF
.,TRBV19,TRBJ2-6,TRBD1,TGTGCCAGTAGTATGAGATCTGGACAGGGCAACGTCCTGACTTTC,CASSMRSGQGNVLTF
.,TRBV12-3/TRBV12-4,TRBJ2-2,.,TGTGCCATCCTCCCCGGGATAAACACCGGGGAGCTGTTTTTT,CAILPGINTGELFF
few,TRBV7-9,TRBJ2-2,.,TGTGCCAGCAGCTCAGGGGTGGGGGACACTGGGGAGCTGTTTTTT,CASSSGVGDTGELFF
few,TRBV20-1,TRBJ1-6,.,TGCAGTGCCCATAATATCGGGTTGATTAATTCACCCCTCCACTTT,CSAHNIGLINSPLHF
.,TRBV12-3/TRBV12-4,TRBJ2-7,TRBD1,TGTGCCAGCAGCACCCCGACAGGGGGCTACGAGCAGTACTTC,CASSTPTGGYEQYF
.,TRBV29-1,TRBJ1-1,.,TGCAGCGTTAGAACAGGGAAGAACACTGAAGCTTTCTTT,CSVRTGKNTEAFF
many,TRBV9,TRBJ2-5,.,TGTGCCAGCAGCGCCCGAGGGATATTGGTCGGGGAGACCCAGTACTTC,CASSARGILVGETQYF
few,TRBV6-2/TRBV6-3,TRBJ1-1,.,TGTGCCAGCAGTTACTCAGGCAGGGAAACAACTGAAGCTTTCTTT,CASSYSGRETTEAFF
.,TRBV20-1,TRBJ2-7,.,TGCAGCTCCGGGACGGACTCCTACGAGCAGTACTTC,CSSGTDSYEQYF
.,TRBV6-5,TRBJ1-4,.,TGTGCCAGCAGTTACTCGCGCCTTCCCGGAACTAATGAAAAACTGTTTTTT,CASSYSRLPGTNEKLFF
many,TRBV9,TRBJ1-1,TRBD1,TGTGCCAGCAGCGTAGCTGCAGGGGGCTTCACTGAAGCTTTCTTT,CASSVAAGGFTEAFF
.,TRBV7-9,TRBJ2-2,.,TGCGCCAGCAGCCAACGCTGGGAAAACACCGGGGAGCTGTTTTTT,CASSQRWENTGELFF
many,TRBV12-3/TRBV12-4,TRBJ1-1,.,TGTGCCAGCAGTTCTTTGAGGAGGCTCGACACTGAAGCTTTCTTT,CASSSLRRLDTEAFF
many,TRBV15,TRBJ2-7,.,TGTGCCACCAGCGGGGACTACGAGCAGTACTTC,CATSGDYEQYF